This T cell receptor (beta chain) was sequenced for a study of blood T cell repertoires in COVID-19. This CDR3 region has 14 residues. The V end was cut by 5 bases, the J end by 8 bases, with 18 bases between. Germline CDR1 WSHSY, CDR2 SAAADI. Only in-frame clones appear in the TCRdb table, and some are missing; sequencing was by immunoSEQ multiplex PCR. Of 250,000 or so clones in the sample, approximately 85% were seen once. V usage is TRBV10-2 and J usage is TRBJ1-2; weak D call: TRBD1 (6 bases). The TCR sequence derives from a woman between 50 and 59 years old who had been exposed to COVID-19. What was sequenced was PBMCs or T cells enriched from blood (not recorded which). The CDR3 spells CASSPSGTPAGYTF. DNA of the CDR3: TGCGCCAGCAGTCCCTCCGGGACACCAGCCGGCTACACCTTC.